These 26 T cell receptor beta chains came from one sample sequenced in a study of type 1 regulatory T cells. The antigens of these receptors remain unknown. One entry per CDR3 protein results from TCRdb running MiXCR on the reads. The sample has about 60,000 distinct CDR3 sequences, 62% seen once; the top ten hold 1.5% to 2%. Sequenced: cultured non-Tr1 T cells, either the whole culture or a sorted T cell fraction (not recorded which). The receptors stem from a human donor in good health.

This chain uses TRBV2 with TRBJ1-2, with D possibly TRBD1 on 5 matching bases. This CDR3 is 13 amino acids long. CDR1 and CDR2 from the germline V gene are SNHLY and FYNNEI. Between the trimmed V and J ends, which lost 6 bases and 8 bases, there was a span of 16 bases. CDR3 bases: TGTGCCAGCAGCCTCGTGACAGAGATCGGCTACACCTTC. As protein: CASSLVTEIGYTF.

In this sample, this clonotype turned up a few times. The chain has TRBV24-1 and TRBJ1-1, with TRBD1 as a possible D gene (6 bases). CDR1 and CDR2 (germline): KGHDR, SFDVKD. The V end lost 4 bases, the J end lost 1 base, and 15 bases lay between the germline ends. The CDR3 has 16 residues. CDR3 residues: CATSEIQGARNTEAFF. CDR3 nucleotide sequence: TGTGCCACCAGTGAGATACAGGGAGCCAGGAACACTGAAGCTTTCTTT.

The chain uses TRBV27 and TRBJ1-2; D is unclear. The CDR3 consists of 13 residues. Germline V gene sequence: CDR1 MNHEY, CDR2 SMNVEV (reference sequence). The germline V and J ends were trimmed by 6 bases and 3 bases, with 11 bases remaining between them. In DNA form, the CDR3 reads TGTGCCAGCAGGCAGTGGCAGGACTATGGCTACACCTTC. Translating gives CASRQWQDYGYTF.

This clonotype showed up just once. This CDR3 is CASTPLEADTQYF. The CDR3 nucleotides are TGTGCCAGCACTCCACTAGAAGCAGATACGCAGTATTTT. The chain recombines TRBV7-2 with TRBJ2-3, with D tentatively TRBD2 (5 bases). The V end lost 7 bases, the J end lost 4 bases, and 12 bases lay between the germline ends. The germline V gene encodes CDR1 SGHTA and CDR2 FQGNSA. This CDR3 comprises 13 residues.

V and J are TRBV7-2 and TRBJ2-1; no definite D call. The germline V gene encodes CDR1 SGHTA and CDR2 FQGNSA. The V and J ends lost 6 bases and 8 bases respectively, with 8 bases between them. This CDR3 has 11 residues. The CDR3 sequence: CASRINYEQFF. The CDR3 DNA sequence: TGTGCCAGCAGGATAAATTATGAGCAGTTCTTC.

This clonotype was picked up a small number of times. The chain employs TRBV7-2 and TRBJ2-3; tentatively, D is TRBD1 or TRBD2 (5 bases each). This CDR3 spans 15 amino acids. Germline values: CDR1 SGHTA, CDR2 FQGNSA. Trimming removed 6 bases from V and 0 bases from J, with 13 bases in between. For the CDR3, the DNA is TGTGCCAGCAGTTTGGCCGGGACGAGCACAGATACGCAGTATTTT. Protein sequence: CASSLAGTSTDTQYF.

The V call is TRBV5-1, the J call TRBJ1-6, with no clear D. This CDR3 comprises 15 residues. Germline V gene sequence: CDR1 SGHRS, CDR2 YFSETQ. Deletions cut 2 bases from V and 0 bases from J, with 6 bases between. The CDR3 region has the DNA TGCGCCAGCAGCTTTAGGTCCTCCTATAATTCACCCCTCCACTTT. Translated, it gives CASSFRSSYNSPLHF. Based on the CDR3 plus reference TRBV5-1 and TRBJ1-6, the full variable domain is KAGVTQTPRYLIKTRGQQVTLSCSPISGHRSVSWYQQTPGQGLQFLFEYFSETQRNKGNFPGRFSGRQFSNSRSEMNVSTLELGDSALYLCASSFRSSYNSPLHFGNGTRLTVT.

In this sample, this clonotype turned up a few times. This chain links TRBV20-1 with TRBJ2-1, with 8 bases that match TRBD2. V lost 5 bases and J lost 0; bases outside the gene matches: 9. Germline V lookup: CDR1 DFQATT, CDR2 SNEGSKA (reference sequence). This CDR3 has 16 residues. CDR3 nucleotides: TGCAGTGCTGAGAGACTAGCGCCTGACTCCTACAATGAGCAGTTCTTC. This codes for CSAERLAPDSYNEQFF.

The sample holds one count of this clonotype. Compared with germline, one end of the junction differs, possibly owing to a read error. This chain joins TRBV7-9 and TRBJ2-3; TRBD2 might be the D (5 bases). Germline CDR1 is SEHNR and CDR2 is FQNEAQ (reference sequence). This CDR3 has 15 residues. The CDR3 region has the DNA TGTGCCAACAGCTTACTAAGCGGACGCACAGATACGCAGTATTTT. Protein: CANSLLSGRTDTQYF.

This chain joins TRBV29-1 and TRBJ2-7; D could derive from TRBD1 or TRBD2 (5 bases each). CDR1 is SQVTM and CDR2 is ANQGSEA in the germline V gene. The CDR3 length is 12 residues. V lost 1 base, J lost 3 bases, and 7 bases lay in between. The CDR3 region has the DNA TGCAGCGTTGAAGGAGGGGTCTACGAGCAGTACTTC. This translates into CSVEGGVYEQYF.

V is TRBV27 and J is TRBJ2-7; perhaps TRBD1 as D (5 bases). Looked up from germline, CDR1 is MNHEY and CDR2 is SMNVEV (reference sequence). With 5 bases removed from V and 6 bases from J, the gap between germline ends came to 20 bases. This CDR3 has 15 amino acids. The chain's CDR3 is CASSRAGLGVGEQYF. The CDR3 DNA follows: TGTGCCAGCAGTCGCGCTGGCTTAGGGGTTGGCGAGCAGTACTTC.

Only a few counts were recorded for this clonotype. The J gene is TRBJ2-3, the V gene TRBV4-2, with 7 bases matching TRBD2. The V gene end was trimmed by 2 bases and the J gene end by 4 bases; junction bases not matched to a gene: 6. The CDR3 totals 15 residues. Per germline, CDR1 LGHNA and CDR2 YNFKEQ. CDR3 sequence: CASSQHSGFPDTQYF. The CDR3 nucleotides read TGTGCCAGCAGCCAACATAGCGGGTTCCCAGATACGCAGTATTTT.

The chain combines TRBV18 with TRBJ1-5; perhaps TRBD1 as D (5 bases). Germline loops: CDR1 KGHSH, CDR2 LQKENI. V dropped 5 bases and J dropped 3 bases, with 20 bases sitting between them. This CDR3 is built from 17 residues. In DNA, the CDR3 is TGTGCCAGCTCAACAAATAGGGTCGGGGGGAACAATCAGCCCCAGCATTTT. Protein: CASSTNRVGGNNQPQHF.

The chain combines TRBV2 with TRBJ2-3; 8 bases are shared with TRBD2. CDR1 SNHLY and CDR2 FYNNEI come from the germline V gene. V was clipped by 9 bases and J by 6 bases; unmatched bases: 14. This CDR3 is 15 amino acids long. The CDR3 protein is CASRPGLGASDTQYF. The CDR3 DNA sequence: TGTGCCAGTCGACCGGGACTAGGGGCCTCGGATACGCAGTATTTT.

The gene calls are TRBV23-1 and TRBJ2-3; D is undetermined. TRBV23-1 carries the ORF label, with uncertain function. Trimming removed 2 bases from V and 8 bases from J, with 11 bases in between. The length of the CDR3 is 13 residues. The CDR3 nucleotides read TGCGCCAGCAGTCAACGCTCCGGTTTTACGCAGTATTTT. It is translated as CASSQRSGFTQYF.

This chain joins TRBV20-1 and TRBJ2-7, with 8 nucleotides matching TRBD2. Germline values: CDR1 DFQATT, CDR2 SNEGSKA (reference sequence). This CDR3 is 13 amino acids long. With 6 bases clipped from V and 5 bases from J, the junction kept 9 bases outside the gene matches. The CDR3 protein is CSARTSLGDEQYF. The CDR3 coding sequence is TGCAGTGCCCGGACTAGCCTTGGTGACGAGCAGTACTTC.

This chain uses TRBV6-5 with TRBJ2-7; 8 bases map to TRBD1. CDR1 and CDR2 from the germline V gene are MNHEY and SVGAGI. The length of the CDR3 is 14 residues. The junction had 8 bases not matched to a gene; V was cut back by 6 bases and J by 4 bases. CDR3 loop: CASRLQGGAYEQYF. The CDR3 DNA reads TGTGCCAGCAGGCTACAGGGGGGCGCGTACGAGCAGTACTTC.

J is TRBJ1-6 and V is TRBV7-6; D possibly corresponds to TRBD1 (6 bases). The V gene lost 1 base and the J gene lost 10 bases, with 11 bases spanning the gap. The germline V gene encodes CDR1 SGHVS and CDR2 FNYEAQ. This CDR3 has 14 amino acids. The CDR3 is CASSLGSQGSPLHF. CDR3 DNA sequence: TGTGCCAGCAGCTTAGGCAGCCAGGGGTCACCCCTCCACTTT.

This chain connects TRBV2 to TRBJ2-2; TRBD1 might be the D (7 bases). The CDR3 extends over 14 amino acids. Germline CDR1 is SNHLY and CDR2 is FYNNEI. Trimming cost V 8 bases and J 0 bases, with 10 bases left between them. The CDR3 DNA sequence: TGTGCCAGCGCGGGACAGTCGAACACCGGGGAGCTGTTTTTT. This codes for CASAGQSNTGELFF.

The chain recombines TRBV7-2 with TRBJ1-2, with 8 bases fitting TRBD1. V was pared by 4 bases and J by 2 bases, with 9 bases of the junction left unmatched. The CDR3 has 16 amino acids. Germline CDR1 and CDR2: SGHTA and FQGNSA. CDR3 in DNA: TGTGCCAGCAGCTCAACCAGGGGGCAAGGGAACTATGGCTACACCTTC. Translation gives CASSSTRGQGNYGYTF.

The chain joins TRBV20-1 to TRBJ1-2; 9 bases fit TRBD1. With V trimmed by 3 bases and J by 12 bases, 8 bases remained unmatched. Germline assignment: CDR1 DFQATT and CDR2 SNEGSKA (reference sequence). This CDR3 has 12 residues. The CDR3 loop is CSARATGGDDTF. For the CDR3, the DNA is TGCAGTGCTAGGGCGACAGGGGGGGATGACACCTTC.

The J gene is TRBJ2-1, the V gene TRBV20-1, with 7 bases fitting TRBD2. This CDR3 region has 14 residues. The germline V gene encodes CDR1 DFQATT and CDR2 SNEGSKA (reference sequence). V lost 2 bases, J lost 6 bases, and 7 bases stayed unmatched. For the CDR3, the DNA is TGCAGTGCTAGAAGCGGGAAGTCGGGCAATGAGCAGTTCTTC. Its translation is CSARSGKSGNEQFF.

The J gene is TRBJ2-1, the V gene TRBV28; D is perhaps TRBD2 (6 bases). Germline loops: CDR1 MDHEN, CDR2 SYDVKM. This CDR3 has 16 residues. The V end was cut by 5 bases, the J end by 2 bases, with 16 bases between. In nucleotides, the CDR3 is TGTGCCAGCAGTAGATCAGGCGGGGCTACCTACAATGAGCAGTTCTTC. Translated, it gives CASSRSGGATYNEQFF.

In this sample, this clonotype turned up a few times. The genes are TRBV28 and TRBJ2-6; D might be TRBD1 (6 bases). The CDR3 is 18 residues long. The germline CDR1 and CDR2 sequences are MDHEN and SYDVKM. Trimming took off 6 bases at V and 0 bases at J, with 18 bases between the two ends. CDR3 protein: CASSVTGRALSGANVLTF. In nucleotides, the CDR3 is TGTGCCAGCAGCGTTACAGGGAGAGCCCTCTCTGGGGCCAACGTCCTGACTTTC.

The rearrangement joins TRBV6-5 to TRBJ2-1; a weak D match, TRBD1 (6 bases). V was cut by 0 bases and J by 5 bases, with 17 bases left in between. CDR3 length: 17 amino acids. Germline-derived CDR1 and CDR2 are MNHEY and SVGAGI. This CDR3 reads CASSYSRPGKGDNEQFF. CDR3 DNA: TGTGCCAGCAGTTACTCGAGACCGGGGAAGGGGGACAATGAGCAGTTCTTC.

This clonotype was found a few times. The CDR3 DNA is TGTGCCAGCAGCATTGGGTGGGTCCAAGAGACCCAGTACTTC. Its translation: CASSIGWVQETQYF. The chain has TRBV5-6 and TRBJ2-5; no clear D gene. The V gene lost 4 bases and the J gene lost 1 base, with 11 bases spanning the gap. CDR3 length: 14 amino acids. Germline lookup yields CDR1 SGHDT and CDR2 YYEEEE.